This is a list of T cell receptor beta chains from one sample in a study of cytomegalovirus exposure and HLA in healthy donors. The method was immunoSEQ multiplex PCR; TCRdb's version includes in-frame clones alone and lacks a portion of them. Of about 140,000 clones in the sample, over 60% were seen once. The sample consisted of PBMCs. Every receptor here comes from a female donor in good health and CMV-seropositive. The CDR3 runs from the conserved cysteine through the conserved F or W. The D gene is left open where the match is weak. Size values are once, few and many counts, or a class for expanded clones, and some rows have none.

>TRBV19|TRBJ1-1|14|-|-
CASSIVDINTEAFF
TGTGCCAGTAGTATCGTAGACATCAACACTGAAGCTTTCTTT
>TRBV19|TRBJ2-3|15|-|TRBD2
CASRASGGPTDTQYF
TGTGCCAGTAGGGCTAGCGGGGGGCCGACAGATACGCAGTATTTT
>TRBV28|TRBJ2-2|17|-|TRBD2
CASSLWGLAGNTGELFF
TGTGCCAGCAGTTTATGGGGACTAGCGGGGAACACCGGGGAGCTGTTTTTT
>TRBV11-2|TRBJ2-2|15|-|-
CASSFWGLGAGELFF
TGTGCCAGCAGCTTTTGGGGGCTGGGGGCCGGGGAGCTGTTTTTT
>TRBV7-6|TRBJ2-3|15|-|-
CASSRTNSGTDTQYF
TGTGCCAGCAGCCGGACAAATAGCGGAACAGATACGCAGTATTTT
>TRBV15|TRBJ2-7|12|few|-
CATSRERVEQYF
TGTGCCACCAGCAGAGAGAGAGTCGAGCAGTACTTC
>TRBV2|TRBJ2-5|17|-|TRBD2
CASSEVSSGRDMETQYF
TGTGCCAGCAGTGAAGTGTCTAGCGGGAGGGATATGGAGACCCAGTACTTC
>TRBV7-6|TRBJ2-5|15|-|-
CASSSLRAPQETQYF
TGTGCCAGCAGTTCCCTCAGGGCACCCCAAGAGACCCAGTACTTC
>TRBV6-6|TRBJ2-2|15|few|-
CASSPRGGSTGELFF
TGTGCCAGCAGTCCCCGAGGAGGAAGCACCGGGGAGCTGTTTTTT
>TRBV7-2|TRBJ2-2|15|-|-
CASSLQGFDTGELFF
TGTGCCAGCAGCCTACAGGGTTTTGACACCGGGGAGCTGTTTTTT
>TRBV5-4|TRBJ2-7|17|few|-
CASSPPQGMGGLYEQYF
TGTGCCAGCAGCCCACCACAGGGGATGGGGGGCCTCTACGAGCAGTACTTC
>TRBV19|TRBJ1-2|12|-|-
CASHRGNYGYTF
TGTGCCAGTCATCGGGGTAACTATGGCTACACCTTC
>TRBV30|TRBJ2-3|13|-|-
CAWRTGGTDTQYF
TGTGCCTGGAGAACGGGGGGCACAGATACGCAGTATTTT
>TRBV5-1|TRBJ2-1|18|-|TRBD2
CASSLVPGLAGSYNEQFF
TGCGCCAGCAGCTTGGTCCCGGGACTAGCGGGCTCCTACAATGAGCAGTTCTTC
>TRBV5-1|TRBJ2-7|16|-|TRBD1
CASSLGQGDHSYEQYF
TGCGCCAGCAGCTTGGGACAGGGGGACCACTCCTACGAGCAGTACTTC
>TRBV6-6|TRBJ1-2|13|few|-
CASSPGTDYGYTF
TGTGCCAGCAGTCCCGGGACTGACTATGGCTACACCTTC
>TRBV25-1|TRBJ2-7|17|-|TRBD2
CASQDLYTSGGAYEQYF
TGTGCCAGCCAGGACCTTTATACTAGCGGGGGTGCCTACGAGCAGTACTTC
>TRBV6-6|TRBJ2-2|13|-|-
CASSYSSTGELFF
TGTGCCAGCAGTTACTCGAGCACCGGGGAGCTGTTTTTT
>TRBV30|TRBJ1-1|14|-|-
CAWSVTRKNTEAFF
TGTGCCTGGAGTGTAACACGTAAGAACACTGAAGCTTTCTTT
>TRBV5-6|TRBJ1-1|13|-|-
CASSLRENTEAFF
TGTGCCAGCAGCTTGAGAGAGAACACTGAAGCTTTCTTT
>TRBV6-5|TRBJ2-2|15|-|-
CASRSPGQDTGELFF
TGTGCCAGCAGATCCCCGGGACAAGACACCGGGGAGCTGTTTTTT